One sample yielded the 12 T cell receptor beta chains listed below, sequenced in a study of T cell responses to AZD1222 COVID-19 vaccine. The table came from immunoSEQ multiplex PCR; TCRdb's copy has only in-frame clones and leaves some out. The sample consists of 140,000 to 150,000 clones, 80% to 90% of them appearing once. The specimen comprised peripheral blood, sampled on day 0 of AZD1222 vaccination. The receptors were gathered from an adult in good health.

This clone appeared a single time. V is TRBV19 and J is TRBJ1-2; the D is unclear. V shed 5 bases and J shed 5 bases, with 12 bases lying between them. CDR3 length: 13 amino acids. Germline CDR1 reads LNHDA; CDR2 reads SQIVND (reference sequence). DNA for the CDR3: TGTGCCAGTAGTCGAGAGGGTTCGTATGGCTACACCTTC. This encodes CASSREGSYGYTF.

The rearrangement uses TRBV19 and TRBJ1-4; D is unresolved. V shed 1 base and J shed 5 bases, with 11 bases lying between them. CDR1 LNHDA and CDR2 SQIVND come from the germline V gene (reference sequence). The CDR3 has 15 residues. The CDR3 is CASSIVAARNEKLFF. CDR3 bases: TGTGCCAGTAGTATAGTAGCGGCAAGGAATGAAAAACTGTTTTTT.

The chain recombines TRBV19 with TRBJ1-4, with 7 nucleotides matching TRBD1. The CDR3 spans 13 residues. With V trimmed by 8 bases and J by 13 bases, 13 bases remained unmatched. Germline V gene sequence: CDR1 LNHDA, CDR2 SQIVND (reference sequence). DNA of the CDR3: TGTGCCAGTCAGAGGACAGGAGGCTTAGGACTGTTTTTT. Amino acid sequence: CASQRTGGLGLFF.

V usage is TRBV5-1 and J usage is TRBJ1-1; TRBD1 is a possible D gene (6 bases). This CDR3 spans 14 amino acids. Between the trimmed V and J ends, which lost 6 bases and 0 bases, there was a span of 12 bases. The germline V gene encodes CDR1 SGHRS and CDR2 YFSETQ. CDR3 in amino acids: CASTNGQLNTEAFF. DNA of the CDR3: TGCGCCAGCACGAACGGACAGTTGAACACTGAAGCTTTCTTT.

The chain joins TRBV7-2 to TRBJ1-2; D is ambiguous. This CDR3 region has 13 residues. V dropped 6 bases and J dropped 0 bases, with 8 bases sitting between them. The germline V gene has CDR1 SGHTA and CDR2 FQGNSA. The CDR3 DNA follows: TGTGCCAGCAGGGATGTTACTAACTATGGCTACACCTTC. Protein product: CASRDVTNYGYTF.

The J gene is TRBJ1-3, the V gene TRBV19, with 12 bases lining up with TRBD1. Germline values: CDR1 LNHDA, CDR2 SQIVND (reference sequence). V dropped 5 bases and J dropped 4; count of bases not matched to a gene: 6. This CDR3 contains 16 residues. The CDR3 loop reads CASSPRGQGAGNTIYF. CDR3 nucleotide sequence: TGTGCCAGTAGTCCTCGGGGACAGGGGGCAGGAAACACCATATATTTT. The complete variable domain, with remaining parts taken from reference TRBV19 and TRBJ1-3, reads DGGITQSPKYLFRKEGQNVTLSCEQNLNHDAMYWYRQDPGQGLRLIYYSQIVNDFQKGDIAEGYSVSREKKESFPLTVTSAQKNPTAFYLCASSPRGQGAGNTIYFGEGSWLTVV.

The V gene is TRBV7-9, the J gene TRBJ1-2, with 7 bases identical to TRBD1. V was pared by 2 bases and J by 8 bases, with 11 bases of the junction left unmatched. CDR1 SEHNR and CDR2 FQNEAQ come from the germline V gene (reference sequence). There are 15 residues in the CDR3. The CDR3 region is CASSLSQGVIGGYTF. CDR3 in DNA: TGTGCCAGCAGCTTAAGCCAGGGGGTGATTGGAGGCTACACCTTC.

Written as DNA, the CDR3 is TGTGCCAGCAGCTCGGACGTACTAGGGTCATTCGGAGATACGCAGTATTTT. This gives the protein CASSSDVLGSFGDTQYF. This chain joins TRBV5-6 and TRBJ2-3; D possibly corresponds to TRBD2 (5 bases). V gave up 3 bases and J gave up 5 bases, with 22 bases separating them. CDR3 length: 17 residues. Germline lookup yields CDR1 SGHDT and CDR2 YYEEEE. The variable domain in full, completed from reference TRBV5-6 and TRBJ2-3, reads DAGVTQSPTHLIKTRGQQVTLRCSPKSGHDTVSWYQQALGQGPQFIFQYYEEEERQRGNFPDRFSGHQFPNYSSELNVNALLLGDSALYLCASSSDVLGSFGDTQYFGPGTRLTVL.

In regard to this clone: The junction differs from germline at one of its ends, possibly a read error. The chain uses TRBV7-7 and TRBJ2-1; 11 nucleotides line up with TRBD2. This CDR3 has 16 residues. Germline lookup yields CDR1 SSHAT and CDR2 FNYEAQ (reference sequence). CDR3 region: CASSSIAGGRLNEQFF. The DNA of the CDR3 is TGTGCTAGCAGCTCAATAGCGGGAGGGAGGTTAAATGAGCAGTTCTTC.

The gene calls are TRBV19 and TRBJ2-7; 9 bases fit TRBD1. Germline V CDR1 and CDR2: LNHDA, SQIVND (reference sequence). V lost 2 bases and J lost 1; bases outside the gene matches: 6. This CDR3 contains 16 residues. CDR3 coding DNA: TGTGCCAGTAGTATAATACCGGGACAGGGTTCCTACGAGCAGTACTTC. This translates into CASSIIPGQGSYEQYF.

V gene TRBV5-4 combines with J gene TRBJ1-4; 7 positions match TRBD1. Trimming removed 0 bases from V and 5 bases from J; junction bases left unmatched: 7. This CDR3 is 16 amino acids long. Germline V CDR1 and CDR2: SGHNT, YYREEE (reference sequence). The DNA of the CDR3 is TGTGCCAGCAGCTTGGCCGGCAGGGGGGCAAATGAAAAACTGTTTTTT. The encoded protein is CASSLAGRGANEKLFF.

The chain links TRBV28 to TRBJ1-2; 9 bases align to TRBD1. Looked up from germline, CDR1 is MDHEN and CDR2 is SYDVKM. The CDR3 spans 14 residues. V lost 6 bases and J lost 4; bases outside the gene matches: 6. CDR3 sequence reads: CASREGQGGYGYTF. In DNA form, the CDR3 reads TGTGCCAGCAGGGAGGGACAGGGTGGCTATGGCTACACCTTC.